This is a list of T cell receptor beta chains from one sample in a study of control samples from healthy donors and cancer patients. Here immunoSEQ multiplex PCR was the method, and the copy in TCRdb shows in-frame clones only, minus some. This sample has about 120,000 clones; around nine tenths occur once, and the top ten carry roughly 6%. The sample comprised blood. The receptors originated from a man younger than 30 in good health. The CDR3 runs from the conserved cysteine through the conserved F or W. The D gene is left open where the match is weak. Clone size is stated in some rows and not others, as once, few, many or a class when expanded.

size,V,J,D,CDR3,DNA
.,TRBV6-1,TRBJ2-7,.,CASSDRGSTYEQYF,TGTGCCAGCAGTGACAGGGGATCCACCTACGAGCAGTACTTC
.,TRBV3-1/TRBV3-2,TRBJ1-1,TRBD1,CASSQINRGPSMNTEAFF,TGTGCCAGCAGCCAAATCAACAGGGGGCCTTCCATGAACACTGAAGCTTTCTTT
.,TRBV6-1,TRBJ2-3,.,CASSDLRAGPTDTQYF,TGTGCCAGCAGTGATCTCCGGGCGGGGCCCACAGATACGCAGTATTTT
.,TRBV7-7,TRBJ2-5,.,CASSLGVGETQYF,TGTGCCAGCAGCTTAGGGGTGGGGGAGACCCAGTACTTC
.,TRBV2,TRBJ1-4,.,CASRTGTGNEKLFF,TGTGCCAGCAGAACCGGGACCGGTAATGAAAAACTGTTTTTT
once,TRBV7-2,TRBJ1-6,TRBD1,CASSYRDRDSPLHF,TGTGCCAGCAGCTACAGGGACAGAGATTCACCCCTCCACTTT
.,TRBV11-2,TRBJ2-7,.,CASSALRGTYEQYF,TGTGCCAGCAGCGCCCTACGAGGGACCTACGAGCAGTACTTC
.,TRBV7-6,TRBJ1-4,.,CASSSFSRRGEKLFF,TGTGCCAGCAGCTCGTTCTCGAGGCGCGGTGAAAAACTGTTTTTT
.,TRBV3-1/TRBV3-2,TRBJ2-7,TRBD1,CASSQGDRDEQYF,TGTGCCAGCAGCCAAGGAGACAGGGACGAGCAGTACTTC
.,TRBV7-3,TRBJ1-2,TRBD1,CASSLGQDYGYTF,TGTGCCAGCAGCTTAGGACAGGACTATGGCTACACCTTC
.,TRBV7-9,TRBJ2-7,.,CASSGFGGPTFDYEQYF,TGTGCCAGCAGCGGATTCGGGGGCCCCACGTTCGACTACGAGCAGTACTTC
.,TRBV12-3/TRBV12-4,TRBJ2-5,.,CASREISGETQYF,TGTGCCAGCAGGGAAATATCAGGGGAGACCCAGTACTTC
.,TRBV7-9,TRBJ2-1,TRBD2,CASSLGTSGASFF,TGTGCCAGCAGCTTAGGGACTAGCGGGGCCTCGTTCTTC
.,TRBV23-1,TRBJ1-3,.,CASSRRRASGNTIYF,TGCGCCAGCAGTCGCAGAAGGGCATCTGGAAACACCATATATTTT
once,TRBV10-3,TRBJ2-3,.,CAISDERGTDTQYF,TGTGCCATCAGTGACGAAAGGGGCACAGATACGCAGTATTTT
once,TRBV2,TRBJ2-3,.,CASSANRDTDTQYF,TGTGCCAGCAGCGCTAACCGGGACACAGATACGCAGTATTTT
.,TRBV19,TRBJ1-1,TRBD1,CARVRQGYCTEAFF,TGTGCCAGGGTCCGACAGGGATACTGCACTGAAGCTTTCTTT
.,TRBV6-2/TRBV6-3,TRBJ1-1,.,CASSYPAGTPTNTEAFF,TGTGCCAGCAGTTACCCAGCCGGGACGCCCACGAACACTGAAGCTTTCTTT
.,TRBV19,TRBJ1-5,.,CASSIGGVTHF,TGTGCCAGTAGTATTGGGGGGGTCACGCATTTT
.,TRBV7-2,TRBJ2-7,.,CASSLLGPTYEQYF,TGTGCCAGCAGCTTATTAGGGCCGACTTACGAGCAGTACTTC
.,TRBV19,TRBJ1-2,TRBD1,CASRPGQGSYGYTF,TGTGCCAGTAGGCCGGGACAGGGCTCCTATGGCTACACCTTC
.,TRBV7-2,TRBJ1-2,.,CASSFAGHTTYGYTF,TGTGCCAGCAGCTTCGCGGGACACACCACCTATGGCTACACCTTC
once,TRBV6-1,TRBJ1-5,.,CASSEAGQPQHF,TGTGCCAGCAGTGAAGCAGGGCAGCCCCAGCATTTT
.,TRBV10-3,TRBJ2-1,.,CVTNAGSNEQFF,TGTGTCACAAACGCAGGGTCGAATGAGCAGTTCTTC
.,TRBV7-2,TRBJ1-2,TRBD1,CASSLGEQGRANYGYTF,TGTGCCAGCAGCTTAGGGGAACAGGGGCGAGCTAACTATGGCTACACCTTC
.,TRBV2,TRBJ1-1,.,CATNGGAEAFF,TGTGCCACCAACGGGGGAGCTGAAGCTTTCTTT
few,TRBV5-4,TRBJ1-2,.,CASSYITLGYGYTF,TGTGCCAGCAGTTACATTACTCTTGGCTATGGCTACACCTTC
.,TRBV27,TRBJ2-7,.,CASRLAGASYEQYF,TGTGCCAGCAGGTTAGCCGGGGCGTCCTACGAGCAGTACTTC
.,TRBV19,TRBJ2-7,.,CASSTREQSAYEQYF,TGTGCCAGTAGTACCAGGGAGCAGTCCGCCTACGAGCAGTACTTC
.,TRBV9,TRBJ2-6,.,CASSSLAAGANVLTF,TGTGCCAGCAGTTCCCTGGCGGCTGGGGCCAACGTCCTGACTTTC
.,TRBV18,TRBJ2-3,.,CASSPWVTDTQYF,TGTGCCAGCTCACCATGGGTCACAGATACGCAGTATTTT
.,TRBV11-2,TRBJ2-1,.,CASSSTRTIEQFF,TGTGCCAGCAGCAGCACTAGGACGATTGAGCAGTTCTTC
.,TRBV7-9,TRBJ2-1,.,CASSLVGGLVNEQFF,TGTGCCAGCAGCTTAGTCGGGGGGCTCGTCAATGAGCAGTTCTTC
.,TRBV13,TRBJ2-7,.,CASSLGPYSSPLFSDEQYF,TGTGCCAGCAGCTTAGGCCCTTACAGTTCACCCCTTTTTAGCGACGAGCAGTACTTC
.,TRBV7-2,TRBJ2-7,TRBD1,CASSLETGTSFYEQYF,TGTGCCAGCAGCTTAGAGACAGGGACCTCCTTCTACGAGCAGTACTTC
.,TRBV2,TRBJ1-1,.,CASNLRAGTEAFF,TGTGCCAGTAATTTGAGGGCGGGCACTGAAGCTTTCTTT
.,TRBV7-2,TRBJ2-3,TRBD2,CASSSTGTNTDTQYF,TGTGCCAGCAGCTCCACCGGGACTAACACAGATACGCAGTATTTT
.,TRBV21-1,TRBJ1-1,.,CASVGGRGLCMNTEAFF,TGTGCCAGCGTTGGGGGCAGGGGGTTATGTATGAACACTGAAGCTTTCTTT
.,TRBV4-1,TRBJ2-3,.,CASSPSRGRTDTQYF,TGCGCCAGCAGCCCCTCCCGAGGCCGCACAGATACGCAGTATTTT
.,TRBV5-1,TRBJ1-6,.,CASRVNNSPLHF,TGCGCCAGCCGAGTCAATAATTCACCCCTCCACTTT
.,TRBV12-3/TRBV12-4,TRBJ1-2,.,CASSFGRRLGYTF,TGTGCCAGCAGTTTTGGGAGGAGGCTTGGCTACACCTTC
.,TRBV25-1,TRBJ2-1,.,CASRGSSYNEQFF,TGTGCCAGTAGGGGGAGCTCCTACAATGAGCAGTTCTTC
.,TRBV9,TRBJ2-7,.,CASSVGVGPAYEQYF,TGTGCCAGCAGCGTAGGGGTAGGACCGGCCTACGAGCAGTACTTC
.,TRBV3-1/TRBV3-2,TRBJ2-5,.,CASSQGGSETQYF,TGTGCCAGCAGCCAAGGGGGTTCAGAGACCCAGTACTTC
.,TRBV2,TRBJ1-1,TRBD1,CASSLQGPGTEAFF,TGTGCCAGCAGTCTACAGGGGCCGGGGACTGAAGCTTTCTTT
once,TRBV25-1,TRBJ2-1,TRBD2,CASSRREGAGALTEQFF,TGTGCCAGCAGCCGACGGGAGGGAGCGGGGGCCCTGACGGAGCAGTTCTTC
.,TRBV4-2,TRBJ2-6,.,CASSQGGHSGANVLTF,TGTGCCAGCAGCCAAGGGGGGCACTCTGGGGCCAACGTCCTGACTTTC
.,TRBV19,TRBJ1-1,.,CASSLPNTEAFF,TGTGCCAGTAGTCTTCCTAACACTGAAGCTTTCTTT
.,TRBV6-5,TRBJ2-7,.,CASSYRGTYEQYF,TGTGCCAGCAGTTACAGAGGTACCTACGAGCAGTACTTC
.,TRBV15,TRBJ1-5,TRBD1,CATRQGANQPQHF,TGTGCCACCAGACAGGGGGCGAATCAGCCCCAGCATTTT
.,TRBV21-1,TRBJ2-3,.,CASSPYLRHAQYF,TGTGCCAGCAGCCCATACCTACGACATGCGCAGTATTTT
.,TRBV15,TRBJ1-1,.,CATSRASQGGNTEAFF,TGTGCCACCAGCAGAGCATCCCAGGGCGGGAACACTGAAGCTTTCTTT
.,TRBV3-1/TRBV3-2,TRBJ2-7,TRBD2,CASSLGLAGYEQYF,TGTGCCAGCAGCCTGGGGCTAGCGGGTTACGAGCAGTACTTC
.,TRBV27,TRBJ2-7,.,CASSLSGGREQYF,TGTGCCAGCAGTTTATCTGGGGGGCGAGAGCAGTACTTC
.,TRBV18,TRBJ2-3,.,CASSPLGASVSTDTQYF,TGTGCCAGCTCACCTCTCGGTGCTAGCGTGAGCACAGATACGCAGTATTTT